This is a list of T cell receptor beta chains from one sample in a study of graft-versus-host responses after intestinal transplantation. Assay used: immunoSEQ multiplex PCR; TCRdb lists only in-frame clones, some missing. Among tens of thousands of clones listed, 87% were seen once. The specimen comprised ileum tissue, sampled approximately 210 days after intestinal transplant. The receptors stem from a human patient who received an intestinal transplant, so some T cells may come from the graft donor. Each CDR3 is given with its conserved first and last residue. A D gene is named only where the DNA matches it firmly. Part of the rows lack a size; the others show once, few, many or a class for expanded clones.

v_call,clone_size,d_call,j_call,cdr3_nt,cdr3_aa
TRBV1,-,-,TRBJ2-1,TGCACCAGCAGCCAAATCCGCCGGGACGGGGGAGGCAATGAGCAGTTCTTC,CTSSQIRRDGGGNEQFF
TRBV5-6,-,-,TRBJ1-2,TGTGCCAGCAGCCTGTCAGGGAACTATGGCTACACCTTC,CASSLSGNYGYTF
TRBV5-6,-,-,TRBJ2-7,TGTGCCAGCAGCTTGGTCAGTTACACGGGGGAGCAGTACTTC,CASSLVSYTGEQYF
TRBV2,-,-,TRBJ1-5,TGTGCCAGCAGTGAGGGGGTCGGAGACGAGCCCCAGCATTTT,CASSEGVGDEPQHF
TRBV4-1,-,TRBD1,TRBJ1-2,TGCGCCAGCAGCCTAAGACAGGGGGACTATGGCTACACCTTC,CASSLRQGDYGYTF
TRBV28,-,TRBD1,TRBJ2-3,TGTGCCAGCGTGACAGGGCCCTGGGTTAGTACGCAGTATTTT,CASVTGPWVSTQYF
TRBV4-2,-,-,TRBJ2-7,TGTGCCAGCAGCCCCTCTGGCCCGGGCCCCTACGAGCAGTACTTC,CASSPSGPGPYEQYF
TRBV2,-,-,TRBJ2-5,TGTGCCAGCAGTGAGTGGCGCGGCTGGTCAGAGGAGCAGTACTTC,CASSEWRGWSEEQYF
TRBV7-9,few,-,TRBJ2-1,TGTGCCAGCAGACGGGGGGCCAGCTCCTACAATGAGCAGTTCTTC,CASRRGASSYNEQFF
TRBV5-6,-,-,TRBJ1-5,TGTGCCAGCAGCTTCCGACTAGGGACACAAAATCAGCCCCAGCATTTT,CASSFRLGTQNQPQHF
TRBV5-4,-,TRBD1,TRBJ2-5,TGTGCCAGCAGCTTGCGGGCAGGGGGCGTTTCGGAGACCCAGTACTTC,CASSLRAGGVSETQYF
TRBV6-5,once,-,TRBJ2-4,TGTGCCAGCAGTTGCTTCGGACTGGGGGTTAGGGACATTCAGTACTTC,CASSCFGLGVRDIQYF
TRBV7-2,-,TRBD1,TRBJ1-2,TGTGCCAGCAGCTTACCTCGACAGGGGCCGCTAAACTATGGCTACACCTTC,CASSLPRQGPLNYGYTF
TRBV15,-,-,TRBJ1-5,TGTGCCACCAGCAGAGATAAACAGGATAGCAATCAGCCCCAGCATTTT,CATSRDKQDSNQPQHF
TRBV6-5,few,-,TRBJ1-5,TGTGCCAGCAGCCCCCAGCTCAATCAGCCCCAGCATTTT,CASSPQLNQPQHF
TRBV4-2,-,TRBD1,TRBJ1-1,TGTGCCAGCAGACAGGACAGGGGCACTGAAGCTTTCTTT,CASRQDRGTEAFF
TRBV6-6,-,TRBD2,TRBJ2-1,TGTGCCAGCAGAATGACTAGCGGGAGTTCAGCCAATGAGCAGTTCTTC,CASRMTSGSSANEQFF
TRBV19,-,-,TRBJ1-2,TGTGCCAGTAGTATAGGCACACCGGGGGGCAACTATGGCTACACCTTC,CASSIGTPGGNYGYTF
TRBV7-8,-,TRBD2,TRBJ2-7,TGTGCCAGCAGCTTACGGGATGGCGGGGGCTACGAGCAGTACTTC,CASSLRDGGGYEQYF
TRBV5-1,-,TRBD1,TRBJ1-6,TGCGCCAGCAGCTTGGGCCAGGGGGCACCTTATAATTCACCCCTCCACTTT,CASSLGQGAPYNSPLHF
TRBV11-1,-,TRBD1,TRBJ2-5,TGTGCCAGCAGCTTAGTTGGGACAGGGGCCCAAGAGACCCAGTACTTC,CASSLVGTGAQETQYF
TRBV7-9,-,-,TRBJ2-1,TGTGCCAGCAGACCCGGGACTGTAGAGCAGTTCTTC,CASRPGTVEQFF
TRBV2,-,TRBD1,TRBJ2-7,TGTGCCAGCAGGGACAGGGCGAGCGAGCAGTACTTC,CASRDRASEQYF
TRBV11-1,-,TRBD2,TRBJ2-7,TGTGCCAGCAGCCATATGCGGGGAGGGGCCCCCCTCTACGAGCAGTACTTC,CASSHMRGGAPLYEQYF
TRBV10-2,-,-,TRBJ1-5,TGCGCCAGCACTGAACAGAGCAATCAGCCCCAGCATTTT,CASTEQSNQPQHF
TRBV27,-,TRBD1,TRBJ1-2,TGTGCCAGCAGTTTATCTGGACAGGGCTATTATGGCTACACCTTC,CASSLSGQGYYGYTF
TRBV5-1,few,TRBD1,TRBJ1-1,TGCGCCAGCAGCTCGACAGGGGATTGGAGCACTGAAGCTTTCTTT,CASSSTGDWSTEAFF